A single sample gave rise to the 32 T cell receptor beta chains below, sequenced in a study of brain T cells in children with intractable seizures. Produced via immunoSEQ multiplex PCR; TCRdb's table is partial and in-frame only. The sample has about 64,000 clones, roughly 95% seen once; the top ten hold approximately 0.37%. Sequencing was performed on peripheral blood, taken at surgery. Receptor source: a boy less than two years old with focal cortical dysplasia and intractable seizures.

V gene TRBV9 combines with J gene TRBJ1-6, with 9 bases matching TRBD1. From germline, CDR1 is SGDLS and CDR2 YYNGEE. The CDR3 contains 17 residues. Trimming at V came to 0 bases and at J to 5 bases, leaving 6 bases not matched to a gene. DNA of the CDR3: TGTGCCAGCAGCGTAGATGGCGGGACAGGGAATAATTCACCCCTCCACTTT. Protein sequence: CASSVDGGTGNNSPLHF.

The genes are TRBV27 and TRBJ1-3; D is possibly TRBD1 (5 bases). Germline CDR1 reads MNHEY; CDR2 reads SMNVEV (reference sequence). The CDR3 covers 16 residues. V was shortened by 2 bases and J by 10 bases, with 21 bases between the two germline ends. CDR3 nucleotide sequence: TGTGCCAGCAGTTTAGAGGGTCGGGGGAGTTTTAAGACCATATATTTT. It is translated as CASSLEGRGSFKTIYF.

V and J are TRBV19 and TRBJ1-6; TRBD1 might be the D (5 bases). V was cut by 3 bases and J by 7 bases, with 13 bases left in between. CDR1 LNHDA and CDR2 SQIVND come from the germline V gene (reference sequence). The CDR3 has 15 residues. In DNA form, the CDR3 reads TGTGCCAGTAGTATCCCGACAGCTGAGAATTCACCCCTCCACTTT. Amino acid sequence: CASSIPTAENSPLHF.

This chain connects TRBV28 to TRBJ1-1; TRBD1 aligns across 11 bases. The CDR3 is 16 amino acids. With 6 bases clipped from V and 0 bases from J, the junction kept 6 bases outside the gene matches. Germline-derived CDR1 and CDR2 are MDHEN and SYDVKM. The CDR3 DNA reads TGTGCCAGCAGCAACGGGACAGGGGGAATGAACACTGAAGCTTTCTTT. Amino acid sequence: CASSNGTGGMNTEAFF. The full variable domain, with the rest looked up from reference TRBV28 and TRBJ1-1, is DVKVTQSSRYLVKRTGEKVFLECVQDMDHENMFWYRQDPGLGLRLIYFSYDVKMKEKGDIPEGYSVSREKKERFSLILESASTNQTSMYLCASSNGTGGMNTEAFFGQGTRLTVV.

A note on this clone: The junction and the germline gene differ at one end; a read error may be behind it. V gene TRBV20-1 combines with J gene TRBJ2-4; tentatively, D is TRBD2 (7 bases). The CDR3 runs to 11 residues. CDR1 is DFQATT, CDR2 SNEGSKA, per germline (reference sequence). The CDR3 sequence is CSAIKGGQNQF. CDR3 DNA: TGCAGTGCTATAAAGGGGGGGCAGAATCAATTC.

The chain is built from TRBV15 and TRBJ2-5, with a tentative D call TRBD2 (5 bases). Deletions cut 7 bases from V and 2 bases from J, with 17 bases between. This CDR3 has 15 residues. The germline V gene has CDR1 LNHNV and CDR2 YYDKDF (reference sequence). Here the CDR3 DNA reads TGTGCCACCATTAGGAGGCCCCATGGGCAAGAGACCCAGTACTTC. It yields the protein CATIRRPHGQETQYF. Full variable domain (missing parts from reference TRBV15 and TRBJ2-5): DAMVIQNPRYQVTQFGKPVTLSCSQTLNHNVMYWYQQKSSQAPKLLFHYYDKDFNNEADTPDNFQSRRPNTSFCFLDIRSPGLGDTAMYLCATIRRPHGQETQYFGPGTRLLVL.

This clone was found once. The CDR3 loop is CASSLGTAGPGANVLTF. The CDR3 region has the DNA TGTGCCAGCAGCTTAGGGACGGCGGGTCCTGGGGCCAACGTCCTGACTTTC. The V call is TRBV7-3, the J call TRBJ2-6; either TRBD1 or TRBD2 may fit D (5 bases each). Trimming left V 2 bases short and J 2 bases short, with 13 bases between. CDR1 and CDR2 (germline): SGHTA, FQGTGA. The CDR3 sequence is 17 residues long.

J is TRBJ1-4 and V is TRBV4-1; D gene ambiguous. CDR3 length equals 11 residues. Deletions cut 1 base from V and 8 bases from J, with 2 bases between. Germline lookup yields CDR1 MGHRA and CDR2 YSYEKL. The CDR3 DNA sequence: TGCGCCAGCAGCCAAGGCGAAAAACTGTTTTTT. The encoded protein is CASSQGEKLFF.

This CDR3 reads CASSPNRDHYEQYF. For the CDR3, the DNA is TGTGCCAGCAGCCCGAACCGGGACCACTACGAGCAGTACTTC. The V and J genes are TRBV4-2 and TRBJ2-7; D is perhaps TRBD1 or TRBD2 (5 bases each). From germline, CDR1 is LGHNA and CDR2 YNFKEQ. This CDR3 region has 14 residues. Between the trimmed V and J ends, which lost 4 bases and 3 bases, there was a span of 13 bases.

This clone was counted once. CDR3 loop: CASSPGQSNTEAFF. DNA of the CDR3: TGTGCCAGCTCACCGGGACAGAGTAACACTGAAGCTTTCTTT. The chain employs TRBV18 and TRBJ1-1; 7 nucleotides line up with TRBD1. The CDR3 has 14 amino acids. Trimming took 3 bases from V and 2 from J; bases not matched to a gene: 3. Germline V lookup: CDR1 KGHSH, CDR2 LQKENI. Full variable domain (remainder filled in from reference TRBV18 and TRBJ1-1): NAGVMQNPRHLVRRRGQEARLRCSPMKGHSHVYWYRQLPEEGLKFMVYLQKENIIDESGMPKERFSAEFPKEGPSILRIQQVVRGDSAAYFCASSPGQSNTEAFFGQGTRLTVV.

V is TRBV15 and J is TRBJ2-7; unclear D gene. Trimming stripped 0 bases from V and 0 bases from J, with 12 bases between. This CDR3 spans 16 amino acids. Germline V gives CDR1 LNHNV, CDR2 YYDKDF (reference sequence). The chain's CDR3 is CATSRDHGASSYEQYF. The CDR3 region has the DNA TGTGCCACCAGCAGAGATCATGGTGCGAGCTCCTACGAGCAGTACTTC.

This clone was detected only once. The V call is TRBV20-1, the J call TRBJ2-1; D call uncertain. CDR1 DFQATT and CDR2 SNEGSKA come from the germline V gene (reference sequence). Trimming shortened V by 3 bases and J by 0 bases, and 12 bases separated the two germline ends. The length of the CDR3 is 15 residues. In nucleotides, the CDR3 is TGCAGTGCTAGTACTGCTATTAGCTCCTACAATGAGCAGTTCTTC. This codes for CSASTAISSYNEQFF.

V and J are TRBV7-6 and TRBJ2-3; TRBD2 matches 12 bases. Germline V gene sequence: CDR1 SGHVS, CDR2 FNYEAQ. V was pared by 4 bases and J by 0 bases, with 11 bases of the junction left unmatched. The CDR3 has 19 residues. The CDR3, as DNA: TGTGCCAGCAGCTATGTACAAGTTGGACTAGCGGGGAGCACAGATACGCAGTATTTT. This codes for CASSYVQVGLAGSTDTQYF.

The V and J genes are TRBV15 and TRBJ2-3, with 8 bases lining up with TRBD1. This CDR3 spans 12 amino acids. Germline V gives CDR1 LNHNV, CDR2 YYDKDF (reference sequence). V was pared by 4 bases and J by 8 bases, with 2 bases of the junction left unmatched. The CDR3 sequence: CATSITGGTQYF. The CDR3 coding sequence is TGTGCCACCAGCATAACAGGGGGTACGCAGTATTTT.

The chain uses TRBV5-6 and TRBJ2-3, with TRBD1 matching over 8 bases. Trimming cost V 8 bases and J 5 bases; bases outside gene matches: 13. This CDR3 has 15 amino acids. The germline V gene has CDR1 SGHDT and CDR2 YYEEEE. The CDR3 is CASRKQGVGGDTQYF. The CDR3 coding sequence is TGTGCCAGTCGAAAACAGGGGGTCGGGGGAGATACGCAGTATTTT.

The rearrangement links TRBV5-5 to TRBJ2-3, with D tentatively TRBD2 (6 bases). The V gene lost 2 bases and the J gene lost 3 bases, with 25 bases spanning the gap. Germline V gene lookup returns CDR1 SGHKS and CDR2 YYEKEE (reference sequence). The CDR3 spans 19 residues. The CDR3 loop is CASSFDKQNIRLETDTQYF. In DNA form, the CDR3 reads TGTGCCAGCAGCTTTGACAAACAGAACATTCGACTAGAGACAGATACGCAGTATTTT.

The gene calls are TRBV4-1 and TRBJ1-5; D uncertain. The germline V and J ends were trimmed by 0 bases and 9 bases, with 15 bases remaining between them. The CDR3 consists of 15 residues. Germline values: CDR1 MGHRA, CDR2 YSYEKL. The CDR3 region has the DNA TGCGCCAGCAGCCAAGAAGTTAGTTTATCGAGGCCCCAGCATTTT. It translates to CASSQEVSLSRPQHF.

V and J are TRBV7-9 and TRBJ1-6; a possible D gene is TRBD1 (5 bases). Trimming took off 3 bases at V and 7 bases at J, with 7 bases between the two ends. CDR1 and CDR2 from the germline V gene are SEHNR and FQNEAQ (reference sequence). This CDR3 region has 13 residues. The CDR3 is CASSLGGNSPLHF. CDR3 in DNA: TGTGCCAGCAGCTTGGGGGGGAATTCACCCCTCCACTTT.

The CDR3 loop is CASSFYRETQYF. CDR3 sequence (DNA): TGTGCCAGCAGTTTCTACAGGGAGACCCAGTACTTC. The rearrangement links TRBV12-3 or TRBV12-4 to TRBJ2-5; D may be TRBD1 (5 bases). Trimming took off 3 bases at V and 5 bases at J, with 7 bases between the two ends. The length of the CDR3 is 12 residues.

The rearrangement links TRBV7-2 to TRBJ2-5, with 9 bases aligning to TRBD1. The CDR3 sequence is 15 residues long. CDR1 and CDR2 (germline): SGHTA, FQGNSA. J was trimmed by 5 bases and V by 0 bases; bases with no gene match: 4. In DNA, the CDR3 is TGTGCCAGCAGCTTAGCACAGGGGGCGCTGGAGACCCAGTACTTC. Translation gives CASSLAQGALETQYF.

This chain connects TRBV29-1 to TRBJ2-7, with D perhaps assigned TRBD1 or TRBD2 (5 bases each). This CDR3 spans 12 amino acids. Between the trimmed V and J ends, which lost 4 bases and 5 bases, there was a span of 12 bases. Per the germline V gene, CDR1 is SQVTM and CDR2 is ANQGSEA. DNA for the CDR3: TGCAGCGTTGGGGGGAGCAAGAACGAGCAGTACTTC. Translated: CSVGGSKNEQYF.

This sequence joins TRBV19 and TRBJ1-4; D perhaps matches TRBD1 (5 bases). Looked up from germline, CDR1 is LNHDA and CDR2 is SQIVND (reference sequence). This CDR3 spans 16 amino acids. Trimming removed 5 bases at V and 8 bases at J, with 21 bases between. The CDR3 loop reads CASSLGTGPPKEKLFF. As DNA, the CDR3 is TGTGCCAGTAGTCTAGGGACCGGGCCGCCGAAGGAAAAACTGTTTTTT.

The genes are TRBV9 and TRBJ2-3; tentative D call: TRBD2 (5 bases). The CDR3 runs 16 residues. Per the germline V gene, CDR1 is SGDLS and CDR2 is YYNGEE. V was pared by 2 bases and J by 5 bases, with 18 bases between. Here the CDR3 DNA reads TGTGCCAGCAGCGTCCGGGGAACGGAACACCAAGATACGCAGTATTTT. Its protein product is CASSVRGTEHQDTQYF.

This chain connects TRBV10-3 to TRBJ1-1; TRBD1 might be the D (6 bases). Trimming pared 0 bases from V and 10 bases from J, leaving 9 bases between. Per the germline V gene, CDR1 is ENHRY and CDR2 is SYGVKD. The CDR3 is 12 residues long. The CDR3 loop is CAISESHRAAFF. CDR3 nucleotides: TGTGCCATCAGTGAGTCGCACAGGGCAGCTTTCTTT.

The rearrangement links TRBV28 to TRBJ2-1; 8 nucleotides line up with TRBD2. The CDR3 is 14 residues long. V was clipped by 4 bases and J by 8 bases; unmatched bases: 7. The germline V gene has CDR1 MDHEN and CDR2 SYDVKM. The chain's CDR3 is CASSSTGGVYEQFF. In DNA form, the CDR3 reads TGTGCCAGCAGTTCGACGGGAGGGGTCTATGAGCAGTTCTTC. Full variable domain (rest looked up from reference TRBV28 and TRBJ2-1): DVKVTQSSRYLVKRTGEKVFLECVQDMDHENMFWYRQDPGLGLRLIYFSYDVKMKEKGDIPEGYSVSREKKERFSLILESASTNQTSMYLCASSSTGGVYEQFFGPGTRLTVL.

The chain joins TRBV27 to TRBJ1-1; 8 nucleotides align to TRBD1. Germline CDR1 reads MNHEY; CDR2 reads SMNVEV (reference sequence). The CDR3 is 15 amino acids. The J segment lost 3 bases and the V segment lost 2 bases, leaving 5 bases of the junction unmatched. This CDR3 reads CASSLTGGRDTEAFF. The DNA for the CDR3 is TGTGCCAGCAGTTTAACAGGGGGACGGGACACTGAAGCTTTCTTT.

The genes are TRBV19 and TRBJ2-1, with D maybe TRBD1 (5 bases). V was clipped by 9 bases and J by 5 bases, with 23 bases between them. CDR3 length: 16 residues. In germline, CDR1 is LNHDA, CDR2 SQIVND (reference sequence). The CDR3 DNA sequence: TGTGCCAGCAAACAAGACTTTACCACAGGAGACAATGAGCAGTTCTTC. Translating it yields CASKQDFTTGDNEQFF.

V gene TRBV5-6 combines with J gene TRBJ2-7; D gene uncertain. Looked up from germline, CDR1 is SGHDT and CDR2 is YYEEEE. The CDR3 sequence is 13 residues long. With 0 bases removed from V and 2 bases from J, the gap between germline ends came to 6 bases. CDR3 sequence: CASSLVGTYEQYF. CDR3 DNA: TGTGCCAGCAGCTTGGTGGGGACCTACGAGCAGTACTTC.

The rearrangement joins TRBV9 to TRBJ2-7; the match to TRBD2 covers 8 bases. The CDR3 totals 15 residues. Germline CDR1 and CDR2: SGDLS and YYNGEE. Unmatched junction bases numbered 7, after V lost 3 bases and J lost 2 bases. For the CDR3, the DNA is TGTGCCAGCAGCGGTGGAGCGGGAGCGCCCTACGAGCAGTACTTC. Amino acid sequence: CASSGGAGAPYEQYF.

Here the CDR3 reads CASSLTSALETQYF. CDR3 sequence (DNA): TGTGCCAGCAGCCTGACTAGCGCGTTGGAGACCCAGTACTTC. V and J are TRBV5-4 and TRBJ2-5, with 8 bases identical to TRBD2. CDR3 length equals 14 residues. Germline V lookup: CDR1 SGHNT, CDR2 YYREEE (reference sequence). V was clipped by 4 bases and J by 5 bases; unmatched bases: 7. Filled out from reference TRBV5-4 and TRBJ2-5, the complete variable domain reads ETGVTQSPTHLIKTRGQQVTLRCSSQSGHNTVSWYQQALGQGPQFIFQYYREEENGRGNFPPRFSGLQFPNYSSELNVNALELDDSALYLCASSLTSALETQYFGPGTRLLVL.

The chain joins TRBV6-4 to TRBJ2-5; D unresolved. The CDR3 is made up of 15 amino acids. The V gene's germline CDR1 is MRHNA and CDR2 SNTAGT. The V and J ends lost 0 bases and 1 base respectively, with 9 bases between them. CDR3 coding DNA: TGTGCCAGCAGTGACTCAAGACTTTCCCAAGAGACCCAGTACTTC. As protein: CASSDSRLSQETQYF.

This clone is a singleton in its sample. V is TRBV10-2 and J is TRBJ1-1; D gene uncertain. The germline V gene has CDR1 WSHSY and CDR2 SAAADI. The length of the CDR3 is 11 residues. Between the trimmed V and J ends, which lost 8 bases and 1 base, there was a span of 5 bases. The CDR3 loop reads CASGWNTEAFF. In nucleotides, the CDR3 is TGCGCCAGCGGGTGGAACACTGAAGCTTTCTTT.